A single sample gave rise to the 5 T cell receptor beta chains below, sequenced in a study of T-cell memory formation after mild COVID-19. TCRdb independently ran MiXCR on the 5' RACE reads; one entry per CDR3 protein. The table lists about 600,000 distinct CDR3 sequences, about a fifth of them singletons. Sequenced material: PBMCs or a T cell subset sorted from them (not recorded which). Receptors were obtained from an adult woman who had mild COVID-19 (a few samples of this study predate the infection). Cell type and time point are not known.

This clonotype was counted a few times. This sequence joins TRBV11-3 and TRBJ2-1; D ambiguous. Per the germline V gene, CDR1 is SGHNT and CDR2 is YENEEA. The CDR3 contains 15 residues. V lost 5 bases to trimming and J lost 6 bases, with 17 bases between them. DNA for the CDR3: TGTGCCAGCAGCCCAGACCCGGCGCGTAGCAATGAGCAGTTCTTC. Its translation is CASSPDPARSNEQFF.

The chain joins TRBV20-1 to TRBJ1-1; 7 bases fit TRBD1. V lost 2 bases, J lost 10 bases, and 10 bases stayed unmatched. Germline lookup yields CDR1 DFQATT and CDR2 SNEGSKA (reference sequence). CDR3 length equals 13 residues. CDR3 amino acids: CSARRDRVKGAFF. CDR3 nucleotides: TGCAGTGCTAGAAGAGACAGGGTTAAGGGAGCTTTCTTT.

The chain combines TRBV6-5 with TRBJ1-1; D may be TRBD1 (5 bases). V was trimmed by 2 bases and J by 1 base, leaving 14 bases between them. The germline CDR1 and CDR2 sequences are MNHEY and SVGAGI. The CDR3 is made up of 16 amino acids. CDR3 sequence: CASSYAGGTGNTEAFF. The DNA for the CDR3 is TGTGCCAGCAGTTACGCTGGGGGGACGGGGAACACTGAAGCTTTCTTT.

This clonotype was detected a few times. V is TRBV24-1 and J is TRBJ2-1; TRBD2 matches 8 bases. CDR1 and CDR2 from the germline V gene are KGHDR and SFDVKD. V shed 3 bases and J 7 bases; nucleotides not matched to a gene: 10. This CDR3 is 16 amino acids long. The CDR3 DNA is TGTGCCACCAGTGATCCATCGAGCGGGAGAATGAATGAGCAGTTCTTC. Translation: CATSDPSSGRMNEQFF.

The chain employs TRBV5-1 and TRBJ1-1; D is unresolved. CDR1 SGHRS and CDR2 YFSETQ come from the germline V gene. This CDR3 is 15 amino acids long. Between the trimmed V and J ends, which lost 4 bases and 1 base, there was a span of 14 bases. CDR3 residues: CASSPPLTSNTEAFF. CDR3 nucleotide sequence: TGCGCCAGCAGCCCTCCACTGACCTCGAACACTGAAGCTTTCTTT.